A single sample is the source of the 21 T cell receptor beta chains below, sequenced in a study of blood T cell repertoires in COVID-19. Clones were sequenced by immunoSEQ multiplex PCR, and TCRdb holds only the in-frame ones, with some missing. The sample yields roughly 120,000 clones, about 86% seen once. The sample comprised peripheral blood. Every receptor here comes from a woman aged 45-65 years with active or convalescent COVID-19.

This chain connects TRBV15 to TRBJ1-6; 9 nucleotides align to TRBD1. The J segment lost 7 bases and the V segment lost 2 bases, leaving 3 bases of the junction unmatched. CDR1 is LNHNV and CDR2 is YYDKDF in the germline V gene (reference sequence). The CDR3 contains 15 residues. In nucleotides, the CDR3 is TGTGCCACCAGCAGAACCGGGACAGGGAATTCACCCCTCCACTTT. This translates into CATSRTGTGNSPLHF. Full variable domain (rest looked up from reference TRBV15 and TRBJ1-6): DAMVIQNPRYQVTQFGKPVTLSCSQTLNHNVMYWYQQKSSQAPKLLFHYYDKDFNNEADTPDNFQSRRPNTSFCFLDIRSPGLGDTAMYLCATSRTGTGNSPLHFGNGTRLTVT.

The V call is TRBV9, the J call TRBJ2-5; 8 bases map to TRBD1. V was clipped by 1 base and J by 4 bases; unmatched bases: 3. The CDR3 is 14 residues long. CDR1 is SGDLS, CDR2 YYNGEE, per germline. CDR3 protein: CASSVQGARETQYF. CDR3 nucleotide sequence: TGTGCCAGCAGCGTACAGGGGGCTAGAGAGACCCAGTACTTC.

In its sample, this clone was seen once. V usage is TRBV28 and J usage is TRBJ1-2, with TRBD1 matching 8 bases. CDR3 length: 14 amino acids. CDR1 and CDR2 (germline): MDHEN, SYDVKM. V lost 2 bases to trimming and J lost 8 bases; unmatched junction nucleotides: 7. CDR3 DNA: TGTGCCAGCAGTTTAGTCTCGGCAGGGGGCGGCTACACCTTC. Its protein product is CASSLVSAGGGYTF.

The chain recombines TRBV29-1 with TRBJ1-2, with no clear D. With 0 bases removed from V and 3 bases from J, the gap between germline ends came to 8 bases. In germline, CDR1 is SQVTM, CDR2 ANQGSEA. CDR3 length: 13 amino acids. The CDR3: CSVEDREYYGYTF. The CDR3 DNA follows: TGCAGCGTTGAAGATAGAGAGTACTATGGCTACACCTTC.

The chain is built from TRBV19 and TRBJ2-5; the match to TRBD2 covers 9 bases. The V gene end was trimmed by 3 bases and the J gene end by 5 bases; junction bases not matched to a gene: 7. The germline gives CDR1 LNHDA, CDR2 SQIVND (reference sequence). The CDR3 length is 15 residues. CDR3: CASSIKAGGPETQYF. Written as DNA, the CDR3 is TGTGCCAGTAGTATTAAGGCGGGAGGGCCGGAGACCCAGTACTTC. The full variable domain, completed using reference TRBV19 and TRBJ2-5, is DGGITQSPKYLFRKEGQNVTLSCEQNLNHDAMYWYRQDPGQGLRLIYYSQIVNDFQKGDIAEGYSVSREKKESFPLTVTSAQKNPTAFYLCASSIKAGGPETQYFGPGTRLLVL.

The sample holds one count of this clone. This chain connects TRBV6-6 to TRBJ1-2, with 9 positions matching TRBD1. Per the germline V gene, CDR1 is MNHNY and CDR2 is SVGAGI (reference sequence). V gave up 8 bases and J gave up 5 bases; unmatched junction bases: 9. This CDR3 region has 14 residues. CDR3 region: CASSRSGQGYGYTF. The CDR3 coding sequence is TGTGCCAGCTCAAGGTCGGGACAGGGATATGGCTACACCTTC.

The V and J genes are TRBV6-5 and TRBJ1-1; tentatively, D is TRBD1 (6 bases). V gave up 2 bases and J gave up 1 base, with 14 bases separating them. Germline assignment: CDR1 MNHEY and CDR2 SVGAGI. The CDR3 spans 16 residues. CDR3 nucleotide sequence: TGTGCCAGCAGTTACAAGGGACATTGGGAGAACACTGAAGCTTTCTTT. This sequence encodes CASSYKGHWENTEAFF.

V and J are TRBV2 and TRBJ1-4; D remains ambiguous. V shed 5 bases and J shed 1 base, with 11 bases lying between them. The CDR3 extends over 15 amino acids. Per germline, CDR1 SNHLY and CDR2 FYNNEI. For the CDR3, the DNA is TGTGCCAGCAGTCCAAACATGATAACTAATGAAAAACTGTTTTTT. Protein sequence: CASSPNMITNEKLFF.

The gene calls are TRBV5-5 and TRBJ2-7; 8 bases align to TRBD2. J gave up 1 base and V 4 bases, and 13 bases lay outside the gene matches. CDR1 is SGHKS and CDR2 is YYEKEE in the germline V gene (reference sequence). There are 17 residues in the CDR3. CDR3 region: CASSPFRSSGASYEQYF. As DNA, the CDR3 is TGTGCCAGCAGCCCTTTCCGGAGTAGCGGGGCTTCCTACGAGCAGTACTTC.

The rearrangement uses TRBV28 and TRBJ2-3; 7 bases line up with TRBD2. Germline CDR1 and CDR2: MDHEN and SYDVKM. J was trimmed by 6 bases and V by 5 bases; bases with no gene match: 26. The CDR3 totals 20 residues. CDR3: CASSIMGGTAPGPSWDTQYF. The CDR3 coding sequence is TGTGCCAGCAGTATCATGGGGGGGACCGCCCCGGGCCCAAGTTGGGATACGCAGTATTTT.

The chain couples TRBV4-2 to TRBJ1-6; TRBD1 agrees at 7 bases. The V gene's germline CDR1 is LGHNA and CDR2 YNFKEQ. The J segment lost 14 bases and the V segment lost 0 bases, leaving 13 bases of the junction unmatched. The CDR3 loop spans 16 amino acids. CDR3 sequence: CASSQDSNRGSQTLHF. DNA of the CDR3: TGTGCCAGCAGCCAAGATTCGAACAGGGGATCTCAAACCCTCCACTTT.

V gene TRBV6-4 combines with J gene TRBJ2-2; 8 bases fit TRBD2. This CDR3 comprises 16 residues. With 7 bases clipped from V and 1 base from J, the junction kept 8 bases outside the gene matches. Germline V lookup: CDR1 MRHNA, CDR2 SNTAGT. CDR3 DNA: TGTGCCAGCAAACCCCAACTAGCGGAGAACACCGGGGAGCTGTTTTTT. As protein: CASKPQLAENTGELFF.

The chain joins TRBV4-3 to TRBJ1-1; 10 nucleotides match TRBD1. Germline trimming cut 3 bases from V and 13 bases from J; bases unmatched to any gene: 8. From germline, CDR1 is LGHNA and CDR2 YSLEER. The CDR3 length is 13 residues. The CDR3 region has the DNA TGCGCCAGCAGCCAGGGGACAGGGGTGGATGGTTTCTTT. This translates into CASSQGTGVDGFF.

CDR3 residues: CASSIPTGGQNNEQFF. DNA for the CDR3: TGTGCCAGCAGCATCCCGACAGGGGGCCAAAACAATGAGCAGTTCTTC. The J gene is TRBJ2-1, the V gene TRBV7-3; 10 bases agree with TRBD1. After removal of 5 bases from V and 5 bases from J, the junction contained 9 bases not matched to a gene. CDR1 is SGHTA, CDR2 FQGTGA, per germline. The CDR3 length is 16 residues. Variable domain in full (rest from reference TRBV7-3 and TRBJ2-1): GAGVSQTPSNKVTEKGKYVELRCDPISGHTALYWYRQSLGQGPEFLIYFQGTGAADDSGLPNDRFFAVRPEGSVSTLKIQRTERGDSAVYLCASSIPTGGQNNEQFFGPGTRLTVL.

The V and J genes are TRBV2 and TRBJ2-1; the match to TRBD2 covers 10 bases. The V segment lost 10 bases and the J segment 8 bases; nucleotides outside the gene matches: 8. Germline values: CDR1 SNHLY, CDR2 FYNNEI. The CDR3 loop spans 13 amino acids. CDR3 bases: TGTGCCAAATCTAGCGGGAGTATCTATGAGCAGTTCTTC. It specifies CAKSSGSIYEQFF.

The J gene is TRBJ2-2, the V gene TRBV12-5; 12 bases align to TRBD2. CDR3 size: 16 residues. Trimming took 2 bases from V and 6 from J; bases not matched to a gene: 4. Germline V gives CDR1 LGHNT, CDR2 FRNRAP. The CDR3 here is CASGLLGLAGSGELFF. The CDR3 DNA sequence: TGTGCTAGTGGTTTGCTAGGACTAGCGGGATCCGGGGAGCTGTTTTTT.

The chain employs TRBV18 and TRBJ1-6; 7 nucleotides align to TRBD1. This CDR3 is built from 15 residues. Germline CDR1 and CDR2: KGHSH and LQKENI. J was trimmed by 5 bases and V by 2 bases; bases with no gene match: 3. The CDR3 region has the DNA TGTGCCAGCTCACCAACGGGACAGCATAATTCACCCCTCCACTTT. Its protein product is CASSPTGQHNSPLHF.

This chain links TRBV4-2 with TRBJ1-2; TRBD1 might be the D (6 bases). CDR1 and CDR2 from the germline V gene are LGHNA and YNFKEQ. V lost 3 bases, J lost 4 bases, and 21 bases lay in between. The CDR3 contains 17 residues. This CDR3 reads CASSHVRGTELAYGYTF. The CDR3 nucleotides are TGTGCCAGCAGCCATGTCAGGGGAACCGAGCTGGCCTATGGCTACACCTTC.

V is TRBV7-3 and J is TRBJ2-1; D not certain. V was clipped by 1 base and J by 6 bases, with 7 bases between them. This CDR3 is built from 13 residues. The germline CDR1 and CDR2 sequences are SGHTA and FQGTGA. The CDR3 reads CASSLSRLNEQFF. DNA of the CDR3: TGTGCCAGCAGCTTAAGTCGTCTCAATGAGCAGTTCTTC.

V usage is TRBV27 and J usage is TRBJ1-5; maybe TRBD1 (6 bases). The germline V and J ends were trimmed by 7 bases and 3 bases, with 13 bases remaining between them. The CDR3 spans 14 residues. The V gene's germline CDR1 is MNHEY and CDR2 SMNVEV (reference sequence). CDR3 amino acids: CASIIRDNNQPQHF. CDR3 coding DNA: TGTGCCAGCATAATCCGGGACAACAATCAGCCCCAGCATTTT.

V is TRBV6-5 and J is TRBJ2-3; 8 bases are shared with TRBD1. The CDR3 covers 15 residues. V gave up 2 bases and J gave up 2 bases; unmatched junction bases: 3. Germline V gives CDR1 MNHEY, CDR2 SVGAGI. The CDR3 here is CASSYETGDTDTQYF. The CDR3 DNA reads TGTGCCAGCAGTTACGAGACAGGGGACACAGATACGCAGTATTTT.